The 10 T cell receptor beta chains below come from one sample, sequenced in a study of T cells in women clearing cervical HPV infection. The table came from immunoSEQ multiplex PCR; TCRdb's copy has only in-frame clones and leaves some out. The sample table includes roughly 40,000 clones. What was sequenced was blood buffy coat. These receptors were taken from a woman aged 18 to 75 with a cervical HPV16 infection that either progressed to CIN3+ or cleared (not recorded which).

The CDR3 here is CASSVGTVPLFF. The part of the CDR3 DNA that was read is TGTGCCAGCAGCGTGGGGACAGTACCA. The V gene is TRBV7-9, the J gene TRBJ1-4; 7 nucleotides match TRBD1. The CDR3 end lies 3 residues beyond the end of the read and is filled in from the germline J gene. Germline assignment: CDR1 SEHNR and CDR2 FQNEAQ (reference sequence). The CDR3 is made up of 12 amino acids.

CDR3 residues: CASSALLYNEQFF. The sequenced part of the CDR3 DNA is TGCGCCAGCAGTGCACTTTTATACAATGAG. The chain carries TRBV10-1 and TRBJ2-1, with unresolved D. The read comes to an end 3 residues before the CDR3 does, leaving the germline J gene to fill in the end. V lost 4 bases to trimming and J lost 4 bases, with 8 bases between them. The germline CDR1 and CDR2 sequences are WNHNN and SYGVQD (reference sequence). The CDR3 runs to 13 residues.

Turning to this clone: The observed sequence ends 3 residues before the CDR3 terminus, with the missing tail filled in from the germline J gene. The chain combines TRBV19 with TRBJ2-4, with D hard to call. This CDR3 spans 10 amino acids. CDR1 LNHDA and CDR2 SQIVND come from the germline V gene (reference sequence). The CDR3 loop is CASGFYGQYF. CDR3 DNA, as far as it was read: TGTGCCTCAGGCTTCTATGGT. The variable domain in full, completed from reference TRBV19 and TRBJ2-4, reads DGGITQSPKYLFRKEGQNVTLSCEQNLNHDAMYWYRQDPGQGLRLIYYSQIVNDFQKGDIAEGYSVSREKKESFPLTVTSAQKNPTAFYLCASGFYGQYFGAGTRLSVL.

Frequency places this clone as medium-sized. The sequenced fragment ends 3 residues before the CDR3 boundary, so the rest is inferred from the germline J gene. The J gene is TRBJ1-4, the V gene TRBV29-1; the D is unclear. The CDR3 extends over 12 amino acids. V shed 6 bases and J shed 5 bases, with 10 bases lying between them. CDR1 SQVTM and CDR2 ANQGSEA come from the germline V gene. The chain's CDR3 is CSVRFTNEKLFF. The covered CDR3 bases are TGCAGCGTCCGGTTTACCAATGAAAAA. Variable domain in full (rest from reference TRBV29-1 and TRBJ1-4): SAVISQKPSRDICQRGTSLTIQCQVDSQVTMMFWYRQQPGQSLTLIATANQGSEATYESGFVIDKFPISRPNLTFSTLTVSNMSPEDSSIYLCSVRFTNEKLFFGSGTQLSVL.

The CDR3 protein is CASSLSPTGYSYNEQFF. The CDR3 bases that were read are TGTGCCAGCTCCTTAAGTCCCACAGGGTACTCCTACAATGAG. The J gene is TRBJ2-1, the V gene TRBV18, with D perhaps TRBD1 (6 bases). The read terminates 3 residues before the CDR3 end, so the remaining end is supplied by the germline J gene. Trimming removed 6 bases at V and 0 bases at J, with 18 bases between. Germline-derived CDR1 and CDR2 are KGHSH and LQKENI. The CDR3 sequence is 17 residues long.

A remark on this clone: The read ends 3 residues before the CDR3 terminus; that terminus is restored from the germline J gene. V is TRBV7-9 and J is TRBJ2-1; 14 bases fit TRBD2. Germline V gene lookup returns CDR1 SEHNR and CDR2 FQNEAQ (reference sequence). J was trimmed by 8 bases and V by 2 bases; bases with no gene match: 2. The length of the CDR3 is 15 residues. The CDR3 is CASSLRLAGGDEQFF. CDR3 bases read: TGTGCCAGCAGCTTACGACTAGCGGGAGGGGATGAG. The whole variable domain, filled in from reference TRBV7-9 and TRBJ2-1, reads DTGVSQNPRHKITKRGQNVTFRCDPISEHNRLYWYRQTLGQGPEFLTYFQNEAQLEKSRLLSDRFSAERPKGSFSTLEIQRTEQGDSAMYLCASSLRLAGGDEQFFGPGTRLTVL.

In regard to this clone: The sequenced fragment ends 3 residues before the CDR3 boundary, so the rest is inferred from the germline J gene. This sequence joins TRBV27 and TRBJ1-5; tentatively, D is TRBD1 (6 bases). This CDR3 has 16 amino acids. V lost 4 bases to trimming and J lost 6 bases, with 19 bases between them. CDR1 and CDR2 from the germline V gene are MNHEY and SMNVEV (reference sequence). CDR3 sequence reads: CASSSSFTGLSQPQHF. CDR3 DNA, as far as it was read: TGTGCCAGCAGTTCCTCCTTCACAGGGTTGAGTCAGCCC.

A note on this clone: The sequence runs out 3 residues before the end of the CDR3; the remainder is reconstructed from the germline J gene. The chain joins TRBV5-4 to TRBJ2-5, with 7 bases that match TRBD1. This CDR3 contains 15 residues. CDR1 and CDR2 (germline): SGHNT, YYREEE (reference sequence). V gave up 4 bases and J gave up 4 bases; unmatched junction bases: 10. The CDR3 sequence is CASSRNWDSRETQYF. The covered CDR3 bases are TGTGCCAGCAGCAGGAATTGGGACAGTAGAGAGACC.

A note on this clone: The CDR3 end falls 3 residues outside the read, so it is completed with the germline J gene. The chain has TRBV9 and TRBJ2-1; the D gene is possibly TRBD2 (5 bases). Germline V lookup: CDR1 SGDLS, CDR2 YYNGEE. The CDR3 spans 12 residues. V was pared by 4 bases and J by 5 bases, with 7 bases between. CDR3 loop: CASSPGDNEQFF. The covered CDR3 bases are TGTGCCAGCAGCCCCGGGGACAATGAG.

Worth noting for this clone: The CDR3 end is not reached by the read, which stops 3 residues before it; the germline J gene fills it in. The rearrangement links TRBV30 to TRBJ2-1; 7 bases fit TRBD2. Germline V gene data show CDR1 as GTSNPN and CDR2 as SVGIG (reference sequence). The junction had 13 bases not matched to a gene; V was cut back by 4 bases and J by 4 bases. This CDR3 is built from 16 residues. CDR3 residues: CAWKAGASGFYNEQFF. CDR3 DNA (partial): TGTGCCTGGAAGGCTGGGGCTAGCGGATTTTACAATGAG.